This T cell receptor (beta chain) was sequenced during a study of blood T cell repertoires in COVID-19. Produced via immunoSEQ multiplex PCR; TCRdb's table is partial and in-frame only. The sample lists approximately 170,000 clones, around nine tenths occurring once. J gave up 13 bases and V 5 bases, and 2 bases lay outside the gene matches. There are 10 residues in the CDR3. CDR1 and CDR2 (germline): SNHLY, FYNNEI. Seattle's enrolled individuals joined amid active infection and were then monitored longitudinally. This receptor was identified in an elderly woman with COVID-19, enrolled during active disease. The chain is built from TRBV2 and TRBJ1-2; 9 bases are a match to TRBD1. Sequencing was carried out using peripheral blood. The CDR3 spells CASSWDRATF. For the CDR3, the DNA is TGTGCCAGCAGTTGGGACAGGGCCACCTTC. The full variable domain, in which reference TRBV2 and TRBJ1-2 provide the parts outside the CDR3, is EPEVTQTPSHQVTQMGQEVILRCVPISNHLYFYWYRQILGQKVEFLVSFYNNEISEKSEIFDDQFSVERPDGSNFTLKIRSTKLEDSAMYFCASSWDRATFGSGTRLTVV.